The T cell receptor beta chain described here comes from a study of beta chain features in type 1 diabetes. Study details: All of the samples together had more than 95 million sorted cells examined.

Expressed TCRB transcripts were sequenced because the entire RNA isolate underwent reverse transcription. Method: immunoSEQ multiplex PCR; TCRdb's copy keeps in-frame clones and lacks some. Here the sample spans 250,000 or so clones, approximately 20% being singletons. Study-wide findings and caveats: VDJ junctions sequenced from type 1 diabetes patients showed fewer insertions and more deletions. Type 1 diabetes patients had TCRB CDR3s that were shorter (moderately but significantly so) in all four CD4+ subsets.

A remark on this clone: Its antigen is not known.

The V gene's germline CDR1 is GTSNPN and CDR2 SVGIG (reference sequence). V was shortened by 7 bases and J by 2 bases, with 12 bases between the two germline ends. This CDR3 has 12 residues. This chain joins TRBV30 and TRBJ2-7; D possibly corresponds to TRBD1 (6 bases). The sample comprised naive CD4+ T cells from blood. The sequence was obtained from a middle-aged woman with type 1 diabetes. The CDR3 sequence is CALRDRTYEQYF. CDR3 DNA: TGTGCCTTGCGCGACAGGACCTACGAGCAGTACTTC.